A single sample is the source of the 11 T cell receptor beta chains below, sequenced in a study of cytomegalovirus exposure and HLA in healthy donors. Only in-frame clones appear in the TCRdb table, and some are missing; sequencing was by immunoSEQ multiplex PCR. Of roughly 75,000 clones listed, 85% to 95% are singletons. Sequenced sample: PBMCs. These receptors all stem from a man younger than 30 in good health and CMV-seropositive.

The rearrangement links TRBV19 to TRBJ1-5; no definite D call. Germline V CDR1 and CDR2: LNHDA, SQIVND (reference sequence). V was trimmed by 3 bases and J by 0 bases, leaving 9 bases between them. This CDR3 is 15 amino acids long. CDR3 coding DNA: TGTGCCAGTAGTATTATGGGGAGTAGCAATCAGCCCCAGCATTTT. Residues: CASSIMGSSNQPQHF.

The genes are TRBV5-1 and TRBJ2-5, with D possibly TRBD2 on 6 matching bases. Trimming stripped 4 bases from V and 3 bases from J, with 31 bases between. This CDR3 is built from 20 residues. Per the germline V gene, CDR1 is SGHRS and CDR2 is YFSETQ. The CDR3 reads CASSLRQREQRVFLKETQYF. CDR3 DNA: TGCGCCAGCAGCCTTCGTCAGAGGGAGCAGCGGGTCTTTCTAAAAGAGACCCAGTACTTC.

This clone was observed a single time. The chain combines TRBV5-4 with TRBJ1-2, with a tentative D call TRBD1 (5 bases). The V gene's germline CDR1 is SGHNT and CDR2 YYREEE (reference sequence). V lost 4 bases and J lost 2, with 12 bases in between. This CDR3 comprises 14 residues. CDR3 nucleotides: TGTGCCAGCAGCCAACAGGTTAGGAACTATGGCTACACCTTC. It codes for CASSQQVRNYGYTF.

The chain couples TRBV11-2 to TRBJ1-4; D unclear. The germline CDR1 and CDR2 sequences are SGHAT and FQNNGV. This CDR3 is built from 17 residues. The ends were cut back, 2 bases at V and 3 bases at J, with 16 bases in the middle. In DNA form, the CDR3 reads TGTGCCAGCAGCTTAATTGCCCCGGGTCCGGCTAATGAAAAACTGTTTTTT. Translation gives CASSLIAPGPANEKLFF.

V gene TRBV25-1 combines with J gene TRBJ1-4; TRBD1 is a possible D gene (5 bases). V lost 1 base and J 0 bases, leaving 9 bases between the germline ends. Germline values: CDR1 MGHDK, CDR2 SYGVNS. The CDR3 consists of 16 residues. The CDR3 spells CASSEWGDATNEKLFF. The CDR3 nucleotides are TGTGCCAGCAGTGAATGGGGGGACGCAACTAATGAAAAACTGTTTTTT.

The chain recombines TRBV6-5 with TRBJ1-4, with D possibly being TRBD1 (5 bases). The ends were cut back, 6 bases at V and 5 bases at J, with 10 bases in the middle. This CDR3 has 13 amino acids. Germline CDR1 MNHEY, CDR2 SVGAGI. The CDR3 sequence: CASSDRVNEKLFF. DNA for the CDR3: TGTGCCAGCAGCGACAGAGTCAATGAAAAACTGTTTTTT.

The chain couples TRBV7-6 to TRBJ2-3, with D maybe TRBD1 (5 bases). Deletions cut 0 bases from V and 5 bases from J, with 12 bases between. Germline V gives CDR1 SGHVS, CDR2 FNYEAQ. The CDR3 loop spans 15 amino acids. The CDR3 DNA is TGTGCCAGCAGCTTAGCGGGGCCACCGGGAGATACGCAGTATTTT. It codes for CASSLAGPPGDTQYF.

This sequence joins TRBV28 and TRBJ2-3; 7 bases fit TRBD2. Unmatched junction bases numbered 6, after V lost 5 bases and J lost 1 base. This CDR3 is 15 amino acids long. Germline CDR1 is MDHEN and CDR2 is SYDVKM. The CDR3 sequence: CASSAGLTRTDTQYF. CDR3 sequence (DNA): TGTGCCAGCAGTGCGGGACTAACACGCACAGATACGCAGTATTTT.

The chain uses TRBV11-2 and TRBJ2-5; 8 bases line up with TRBD2. Trimming at V came to 2 bases and at J to 4 bases, leaving 9 bases not matched to a gene. The length of the CDR3 is 16 residues. Looked up from germline, CDR1 is SGHAT and CDR2 is FQNNGV. The CDR3 DNA is TGTGCCAGCAGCTTAAGTGGGTCGGGAGGGGGAGAGACCCAGTACTTC. Translated: CASSLSGSGGGETQYF.

The V gene is TRBV5-6, the J gene TRBJ2-1, with TRBD1 as a possible D gene (5 bases). Trimming left V 4 bases short and J 0 bases short, with 17 bases between. The CDR3 consists of 17 residues. From germline, CDR1 is SGHDT and CDR2 YYEEEE. The CDR3 is CASSPTTGWSSYNEQFF. In DNA, the CDR3 is TGTGCCAGCAGCCCAACTACAGGTTGGAGCTCCTACAATGAGCAGTTCTTC.

In its sample, this clone was seen once. The chain recombines TRBV5-1 with TRBJ2-5, with 7 positions matching TRBD1. CDR1 is SGHRS, CDR2 YFSETQ, per germline. The CDR3 extends over 15 amino acids. Trimming at V came to 0 bases and at J to 4 bases, leaving 6 bases not matched to a gene. CDR3 in amino acids: CASSLGRTGGETQYF. The DNA of the CDR3 is TGCGCCAGCAGCTTGGGTAGGACAGGCGGAGAGACCCAGTACTTC. Filled out from reference TRBV5-1 and TRBJ2-5, the complete variable domain reads KAGVTQTPRYLIKTRGQQVTLSCSPISGHRSVSWYQQTPGQGLQFLFEYFSETQRNKGNFPGRFSGRQFSNSRSEMNVSTLELGDSALYLCASSLGRTGGETQYFGPGTRLLVL.